Described below is a single T cell receptor beta chain sequence and its context. Its cognate antigen is unknown. The data stem from a study of sequential checkpoint blockade in melanoma. Overall study: TCRβ was sequenced from DNA of approximately 92 pretreatment tumors. After nivolumab or ipilimumab alone, around 20 patients had week-13 rebiopsies.

Findings and caveats of the study: Response in arm A was associated with pretreatment TIL clonality.

Generated by immunoSEQ multiplex PCR, the TCRdb table keeps only in-frame clones and is missing some. The table lists under 7,000 clones, about 25% of them singletons, with roughly 21% in the top ten. Treatment noted: randomized to nivolumab then ipilimumab (arm A) or the reverse (arm B). Sequenced here: tumor tissue (inferred from file names), sampled from a patient given nivolumab and ipilimumab in sequence. The source of this sequence is a human donor with melanoma.

In DNA, the CDR3 is TGTGCCAGCTCGACAGGGAGCCGGAGCAATCAGCCCCAGCATTTT. Translating it yields CASSTGSRSNQPQHF. The chain couples TRBV19 to TRBJ1-5; 7 bases are shared with TRBD1. Germline assignment: CDR1 LNHDA and CDR2 SQIVND (reference sequence). V trimming: 9 bases; J trimming: 1 base; junction bases outside the gene matches: 9. This CDR3 comprises 15 residues.